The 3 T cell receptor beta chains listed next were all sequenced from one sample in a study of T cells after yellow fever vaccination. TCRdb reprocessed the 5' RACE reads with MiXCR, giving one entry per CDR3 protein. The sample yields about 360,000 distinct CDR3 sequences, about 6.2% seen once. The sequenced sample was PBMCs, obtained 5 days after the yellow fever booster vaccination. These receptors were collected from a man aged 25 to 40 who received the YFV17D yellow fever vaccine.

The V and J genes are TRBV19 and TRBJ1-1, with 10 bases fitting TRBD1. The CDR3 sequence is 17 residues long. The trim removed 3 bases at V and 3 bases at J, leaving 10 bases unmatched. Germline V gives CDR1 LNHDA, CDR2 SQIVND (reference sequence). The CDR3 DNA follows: TGTGCCAGTAGTATGGGACAGGGGAAGGAGGTGCACACTGAAGCTTTCTTT. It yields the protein CASSMGQGKEVHTEAFF.

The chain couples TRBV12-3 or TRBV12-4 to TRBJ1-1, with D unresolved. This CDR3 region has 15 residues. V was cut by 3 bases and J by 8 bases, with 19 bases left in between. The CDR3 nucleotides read TGTGCCAGCAGTTTTGGACGGAGAAATTTTGTAGAAGCTTTCTTT. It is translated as CASSFGRRNFVEAFF.

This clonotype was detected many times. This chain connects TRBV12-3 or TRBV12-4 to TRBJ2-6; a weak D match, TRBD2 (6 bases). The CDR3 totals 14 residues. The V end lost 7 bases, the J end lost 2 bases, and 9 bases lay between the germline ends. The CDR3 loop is CASTPGAGANVLTF. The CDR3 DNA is TGTGCCAGCACTCCGGGGGCTGGGGCCAACGTCCTGACTTTC.